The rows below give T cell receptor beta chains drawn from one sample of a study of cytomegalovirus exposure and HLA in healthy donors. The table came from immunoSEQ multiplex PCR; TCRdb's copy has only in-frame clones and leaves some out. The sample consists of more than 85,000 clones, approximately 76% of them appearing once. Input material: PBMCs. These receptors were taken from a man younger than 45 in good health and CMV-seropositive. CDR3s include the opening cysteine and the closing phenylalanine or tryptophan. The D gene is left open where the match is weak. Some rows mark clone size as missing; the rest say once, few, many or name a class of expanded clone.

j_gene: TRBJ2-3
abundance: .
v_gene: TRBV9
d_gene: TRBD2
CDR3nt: TGTGCCAGCAGCGTTTCCCAGCGGGGCCCAGATACGCAGTATTTT
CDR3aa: CASSVSQRGPDTQYF

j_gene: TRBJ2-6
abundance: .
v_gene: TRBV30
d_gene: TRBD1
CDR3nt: TGTGCCTGCTCCCGGGACAGAACGAAGTCTGGGGCCAACGTCCTGACTTTC
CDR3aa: CACSRDRTKSGANVLTF

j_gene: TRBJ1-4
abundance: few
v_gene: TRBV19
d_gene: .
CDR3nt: TGTGCCAGTAGTATGTTTGAGACTAATGAAAAACTGTTTTTT
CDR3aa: CASSMFETNEKLFF

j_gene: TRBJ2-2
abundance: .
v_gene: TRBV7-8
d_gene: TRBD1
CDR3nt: TGTGCCAGCAGCTTCCGGGACAGACTTACGACCGGGGAGCTGTTTTTT
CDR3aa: CASSFRDRLTTGELFF

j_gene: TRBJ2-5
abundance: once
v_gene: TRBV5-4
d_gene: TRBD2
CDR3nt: TGTGCCAGCGGAACCACTAGCGGGGGTATGAAGACCCAGTACTTC
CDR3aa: CASGTTSGGMKTQYF

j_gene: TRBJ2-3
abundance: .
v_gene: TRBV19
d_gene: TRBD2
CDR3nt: TGTGCCAGTAGTAGACTAGCGGGGGGCCGCACAGATACGCAGTATTTT
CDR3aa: CASSRLAGGRTDTQYF

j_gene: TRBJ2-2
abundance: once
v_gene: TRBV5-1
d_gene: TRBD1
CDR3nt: TGCGCCAGCAGCGTTGTATTGACAGGGGCCACCGGGGAGCTGTTTTTT
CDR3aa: CASSVVLTGATGELFF

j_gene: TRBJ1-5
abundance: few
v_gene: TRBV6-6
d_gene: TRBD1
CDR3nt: TGTGCCAGCAGCAGGGACAGTAGCAATCAGCCCCAGCATTTT
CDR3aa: CASSRDSSNQPQHF

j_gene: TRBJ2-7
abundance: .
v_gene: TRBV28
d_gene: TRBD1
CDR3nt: TGTGCCAGCAGTAGGGACAGCCTTGCCTACGAGCAGTACTTC
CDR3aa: CASSRDSLAYEQYF

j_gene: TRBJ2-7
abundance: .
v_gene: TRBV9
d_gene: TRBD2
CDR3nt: TGTGCCAGCAGCGCATTAGCGGGGGTAGGCGAGCAGTACTTC
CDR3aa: CASSALAGVGEQYF

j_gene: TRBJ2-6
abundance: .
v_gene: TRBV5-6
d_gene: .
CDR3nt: TGTGCCAGCAGCTTGTACGGCTCTGGGGCCAACGTCCTGACTTTC
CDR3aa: CASSLYGSGANVLTF

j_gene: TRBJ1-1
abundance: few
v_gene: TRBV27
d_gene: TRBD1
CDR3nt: TGTGCCAGCAGTTTAAGGACAGGGCCCTCGAACACTGAAGCTTTCTTT
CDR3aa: CASSLRTGPSNTEAFF

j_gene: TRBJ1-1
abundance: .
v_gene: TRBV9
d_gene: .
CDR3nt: TGTGCCAGCAGCCCCACAGGGTCGAACACTGAAGCTTTCTTT
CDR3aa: CASSPTGSNTEAFF

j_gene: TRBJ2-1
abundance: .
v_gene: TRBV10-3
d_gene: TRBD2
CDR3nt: TGTGCCATCAGTGCGGGCTCGCTAGCGGGTCTCAATGAGCAGTTCTTC
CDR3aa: CAISAGSLAGLNEQFF

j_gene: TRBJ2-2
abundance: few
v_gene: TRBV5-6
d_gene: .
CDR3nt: TGTGCCAGCAGCTTGCGGGGGGCGCGGAACACCGGGGAGCTGTTTTTT
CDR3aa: CASSLRGARNTGELFF

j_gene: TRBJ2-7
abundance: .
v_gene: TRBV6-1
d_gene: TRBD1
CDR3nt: TGTGCCAGCAGTGCAGGGGGCCCCTACGAGCAGTACTTC
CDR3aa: CASSAGGPYEQYF

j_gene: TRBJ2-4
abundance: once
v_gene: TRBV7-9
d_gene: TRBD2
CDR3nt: TGTGCCAGCACCATTCTAGCGGGGGGCCGCAAAAACATTCAGTACTTC
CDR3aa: CASTILAGGRKNIQYF

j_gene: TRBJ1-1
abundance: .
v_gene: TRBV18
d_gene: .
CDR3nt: TGTGCCAGCTCACTTGACCAGGGGACTGAAGCTTTCTTT
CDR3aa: CASSLDQGTEAFF

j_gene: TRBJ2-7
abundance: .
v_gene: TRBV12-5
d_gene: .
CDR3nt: TGTGCTAGTGGTTCCGGGGGCTACGAGCAGTACTTC
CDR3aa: CASGSGGYEQYF

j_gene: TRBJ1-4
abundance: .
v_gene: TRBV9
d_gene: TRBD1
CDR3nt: TGTGCCAGCAGCAGACAGGGGGCGCATGAAAAACTGTTTTTT
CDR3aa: CASSRQGAHEKLFF

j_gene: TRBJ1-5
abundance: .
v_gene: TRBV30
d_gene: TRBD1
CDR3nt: TGTGCCTGGAGTCCGAGAGAGGGGACAGGGAATCAGCCCCAGCATTTT
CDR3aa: CAWSPREGTGNQPQHF

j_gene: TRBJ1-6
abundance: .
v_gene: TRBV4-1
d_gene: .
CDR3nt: TGCGCCAGCAGCGCAAGGGGGGGGGACACTGGGTCTAATTCACCCCTCCACTTT
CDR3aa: CASSARGGDTGSNSPLHF

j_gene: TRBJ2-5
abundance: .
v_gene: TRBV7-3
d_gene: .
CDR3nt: TGTGCCAGCAGCTTAACTCTAGCGGAGACCCAGTACTTC
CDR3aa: CASSLTLAETQYF

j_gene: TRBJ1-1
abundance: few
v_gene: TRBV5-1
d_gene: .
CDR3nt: TGCGCCAGCAGCCGGGGGGGGAACACTGAAGCTTTCTTT
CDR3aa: CASSRGGNTEAFF

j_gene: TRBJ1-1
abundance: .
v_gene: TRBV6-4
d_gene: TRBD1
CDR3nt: TGTGCCAGCAGTGAATTCGGACAGGGTTTGACTTTCTTT
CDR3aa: CASSEFGQGLTFF

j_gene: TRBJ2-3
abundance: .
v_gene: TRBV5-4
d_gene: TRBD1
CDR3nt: TGTGCCAGCAGCCTCGGGGGCACAGGGGGTTCTGGTACGCAGTATTTT
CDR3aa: CASSLGGTGGSGTQYF

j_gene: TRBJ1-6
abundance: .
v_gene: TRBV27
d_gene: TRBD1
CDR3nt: TGTGCCAGCAGTCCCGACAGGGAGTCACCCCTCCACTTT
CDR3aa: CASSPDRESPLHF

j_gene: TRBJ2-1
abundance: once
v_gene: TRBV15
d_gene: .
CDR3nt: TGTGCCACCGGTAGGCAGGGAGGATCCTACAATGAGCAGTTCTTC
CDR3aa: CATGRQGGSYNEQFF

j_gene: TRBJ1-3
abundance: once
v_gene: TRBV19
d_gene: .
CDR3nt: TGTGCCAGTAGGCCGGCGGGGGTGTACTCTGGAAACACCATATATTTT
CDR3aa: CASRPAGVYSGNTIYF

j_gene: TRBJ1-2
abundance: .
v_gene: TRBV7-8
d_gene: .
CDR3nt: TGTGCCAGCAGCTCCGGAGGAACCGGCTATGGCTACACCTTC
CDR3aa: CASSSGGTGYGYTF

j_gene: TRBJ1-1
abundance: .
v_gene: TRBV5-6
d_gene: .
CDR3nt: TGTGCCAGCAGTGTTTGGGGCTCCAACACTGAAGCTTTCTTT
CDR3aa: CASSVWGSNTEAFF

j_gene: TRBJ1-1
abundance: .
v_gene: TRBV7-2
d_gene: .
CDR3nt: TGTGCCAGCAGCTTAAGAGGGATGAACACTGAAGCTTTCTTT
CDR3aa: CASSLRGMNTEAFF

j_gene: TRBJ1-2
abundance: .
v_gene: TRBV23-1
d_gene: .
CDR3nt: TGCGCCAGCAAATCCCAAGCCCGACAGGTAAAGCGACCTAACTATGGCTACACCTTC
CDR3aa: CASKSQARQVKRPNYGYTF

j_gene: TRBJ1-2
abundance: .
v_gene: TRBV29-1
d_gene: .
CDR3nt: TGCAGCGTTGTCCATCCGAGAGGTTACGGCTACACCTTC
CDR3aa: CSVVHPRGYGYTF

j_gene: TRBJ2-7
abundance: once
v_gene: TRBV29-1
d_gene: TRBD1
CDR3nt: TGCAGCGTTGAATGGGACAGGGGCTTAGAGCAGTACTTC
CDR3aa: CSVEWDRGLEQYF

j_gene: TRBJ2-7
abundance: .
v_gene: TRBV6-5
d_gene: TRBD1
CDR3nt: TGTGCCAGTAACCGGGACAGGGTCTCCCACGAGCAGTACTTC
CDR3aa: CASNRDRVSHEQYF

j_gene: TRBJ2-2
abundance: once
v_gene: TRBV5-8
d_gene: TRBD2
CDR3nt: TGTGCCAGCACCCGGACTAGGCAGAACACTGGGGAGCTGTTTTTT
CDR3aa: CASTRTRQNTGELFF

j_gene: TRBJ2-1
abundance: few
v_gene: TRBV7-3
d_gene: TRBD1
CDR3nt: TGTGCCAGCAGCAGCTCCCGGGACAGGTCATCCTACAATGAGCAGTTCTTC
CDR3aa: CASSSSRDRSSYNEQFF

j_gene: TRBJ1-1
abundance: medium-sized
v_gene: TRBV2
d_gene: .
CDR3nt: TGTGCCAGCAGTGAAGGAGGAGACAACACTGAAGCTTTCTTT
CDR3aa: CASSEGGDNTEAFF

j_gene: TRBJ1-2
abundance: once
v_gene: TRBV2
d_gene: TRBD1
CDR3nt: TGTGCCAGCAGCGGACAGGTTAACTATGGCTACACCTTC
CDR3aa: CASSGQVNYGYTF

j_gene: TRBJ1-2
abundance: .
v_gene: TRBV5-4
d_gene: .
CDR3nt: TGTGCCAGCAGCCTTGGTTGGGCCGACCCCTATGGCTACACCTTC
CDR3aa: CASSLGWADPYGYTF

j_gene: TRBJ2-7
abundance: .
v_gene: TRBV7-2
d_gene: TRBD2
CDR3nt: TGTGCCAGCAGCCTGAGCGGGGCGGGCGAGCAGTACTTC
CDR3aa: CASSLSGAGEQYF

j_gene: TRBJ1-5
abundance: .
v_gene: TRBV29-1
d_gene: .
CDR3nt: TGCAGCATTCAGAGTGGTACAGGGAATCAGCCCCAGCATTTT
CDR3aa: CSIQSGTGNQPQHF

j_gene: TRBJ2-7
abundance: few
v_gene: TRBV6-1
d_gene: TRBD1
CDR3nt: TGTGCCAGCAGTGAATCTGGGGACAGACATTACTTC
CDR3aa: CASSESGDRHYF

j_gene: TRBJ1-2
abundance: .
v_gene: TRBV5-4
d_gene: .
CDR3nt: TGTGCCAGCACCCCCCCGGGAGGCTATGGCTACACCTTC
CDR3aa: CASTPPGGYGYTF

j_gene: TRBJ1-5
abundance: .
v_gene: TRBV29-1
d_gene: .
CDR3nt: TGCAGCGTTGAACCAGGGGGCAATCAGCCCCAGCATTTT
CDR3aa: CSVEPGGNQPQHF

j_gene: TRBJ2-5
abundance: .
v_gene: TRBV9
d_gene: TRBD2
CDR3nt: TGTGCCAGCAGCGTAGTAGCGGGGGGCGGGCAAGAGACCCAGTACTTC
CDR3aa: CASSVVAGGGQETQYF

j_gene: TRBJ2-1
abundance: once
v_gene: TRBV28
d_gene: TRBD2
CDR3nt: TGTGCCAGCAGTCCAAGACTAGCGGTACCCTACAATGAGCAGTTCTTC
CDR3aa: CASSPRLAVPYNEQFF

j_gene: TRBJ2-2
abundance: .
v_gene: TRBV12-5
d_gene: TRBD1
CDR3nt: TGTGCTAGTGGCTCCGGGACAGGGTACACCGGGGAGCTGTTTTTT
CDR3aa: CASGSGTGYTGELFF

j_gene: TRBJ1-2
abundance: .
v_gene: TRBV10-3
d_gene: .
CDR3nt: TGTGCCATCAGTGACACAGGGTTTAATGATGGCTACACCTTC
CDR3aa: CAISDTGFNDGYTF

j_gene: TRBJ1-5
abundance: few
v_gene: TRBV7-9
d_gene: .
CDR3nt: TGTGCCAGCAGCTTAGGGCTGATTGATGAGGATCAGCCCCAGCATTTT
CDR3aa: CASSLGLIDEDQPQHF

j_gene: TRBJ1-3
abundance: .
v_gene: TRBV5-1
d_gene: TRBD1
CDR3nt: TGCGCCAGCAGCTTAACCGGGACAGGGAGCGGAAACACCATATATTTT
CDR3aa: CASSLTGTGSGNTIYF

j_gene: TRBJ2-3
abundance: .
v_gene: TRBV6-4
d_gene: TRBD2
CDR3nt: TGTGCCAGCAGCGAACAAGCGGGGGGGTCGACCGATACGCAGTATTTT
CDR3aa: CASSEQAGGSTDTQYF

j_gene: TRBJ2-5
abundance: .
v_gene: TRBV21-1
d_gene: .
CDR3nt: TGTGCCAGCAGCAAAAAAGAGGGCAGGGGTGCAGAGACCCAGTACTTC
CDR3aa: CASSKKEGRGAETQYF

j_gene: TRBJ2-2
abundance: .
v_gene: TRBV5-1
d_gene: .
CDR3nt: TGCGCCAGCAGCTGGGAGGAGGGAAGTGGTACCGGGGAGCTGTTTTTT
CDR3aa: CASSWEEGSGTGELFF